This T cell receptor beta chain was recovered during a study of T cells in Graves' hyperthyroidism and ophthalmopathy (dated by TCRdb to about 2019). With respect to the entire study: Peripheral blood was sampled at the time of initial diagnosis, prior to any treatment. TCR V-J signatures able to tell the groups apart were searched for in a discovery cohort of 100 patients, of whom more than 40 had Graves' ophthalmopathy and 57 had stable Graves' hyperthyroidism. An independent validation cohort of 18 to 20 hyperthyroidism patients and 17 patients who later progressed to ophthalmopathy tested prospective prediction of ophthalmopathy. The 95 to 100 discovery patients were divided at random into training and test sets in a 7:3 ratio. Thyroid tissue and blood T-cell repertoires from six Graves' hyperthyroidism patients were also compared in the study. Following sampling, methimazole starting at 30 mg daily was given to hyperthyroidism patients, and high-dose intravenous methylprednisolone was given to ophthalmopathy patients. According to the paper, TCR Vbeta CDR3 sequencing was carried out on approximately 140 peripheral blood samples, which came from fewer than 50 ophthalmopathy, fewer than 80 hyperthyroidism and some 17 progressor patients. Broader findings and caveats from the paper: Most expanded thyroid clonotypes (frequency above 0.001) were also detected in blood, a finding suggesting that blood repertoires may reflect thyroid immune responses. Sample size was not statistically predetermined, and blinding of investigators to group allocation was not performed. In validation, progression to ophthalmopathy was predicted by the model with 70.59% sensitivity and 72.22% specificity, a median of approximately 6.5 months before onset. In cross-validation, a model built on a 13 V-J signature told ophthalmopathy apart from stable hyperthyroidism with 85% to 90% sensitivity and 81% to 82% specificity, and in testing the same model reached 80%/75%.

Graves' hyperthyroidism was defined as stable when no progression to ophthalmopathy occurred over 18 months of follow-up. Hyperthyroidism patients were aged 18 to 65 years and newly diagnosed, with disease duration of less than 2 months. Exclusion was applied to patients with uncontrolled infections, other autoimmune diseases, pregnancy or lactation. Diagnoses were established on the basis of clinical symptoms, serum thyroxine and TRAb, thyroid ultrasound, and orbital computed tomography. Ficoll-Paque density gradient centrifugation was used to isolate PBMCs from approximately 10 ml of fresh peripheral blood. Total RNA was extracted with Trizol reagent, and quality was checked on an Agilent 2100 Bioanalyzer. The CDR3 runs 15 residues from the cysteine to the phenylalanine. Only the CDR3 part of the read is kept: 45 bases, read in frame from the first base. V was cut back by 6 bases and J by 2 bases, leaving a gap of 16 bases between them. Reading the germline V gene gives CDR1 SGHTA and CDR2 FQGNSA.

Amplification of TCR beta CDR3 regions was carried out from RNA transcripts. For the first round of RT-PCR on the TCR CDR3, the HTBI primer set was used together with the Qiagen OneStep RT-PCR kit. Libraries were constructed in a second round of multiplex PCR, after which size selection and purification were performed. Libraries were sequenced paired-end with 100 bp reads on an Illumina HiSeq2000. Per the authors' processing: SOAPnuke was used to process the raw data, with reads discarded if the reads contained adapters or uncalled bases, had a mean Phred below 15, or lacked an exact constant-primer or identifier match. High-quality paired reads were merged with COPE v1.2.5, and unique nucleotide sequences were defined as clonotypes. MiTCR v1.1 was used to align clonotypes to the IMGT TRBV, TRBD and TRBJ reference segments. The analysis was restricted to V-J combinations with a frequency above 0.0001, which together covered 98% to 99.2% of the repertoires. A TCS score was defined as the ratio between F50 (clonal expansion) and ExV (chaos), using BLOSUM62-based TCRdist between CDR3 peptides within each V-J. Welch's t-statistics and random forest reduced 500 to 550 V-J features to roughly 13, which were used in a naive Bayes classifier (R e1071). TCRdb handled the public reads itself, with Q25 trimming in fastp and clone calling in MiXCR, and kept productive beta chains. Duplicate CDR3 protein sequences are folded into a single record with the most common DNA and genes. TCRdb, not the authors, supplied the V and J calls. The sample has 300,000 or so distinct CDR3 sequences on record, around 23% of them singletons. About 50% of the sample goes to the ten largest clones.

This clonotype came up many times. Which antigen it targets is not known. The record has no base qualities; no much larger clone is one base away. This sequence uses TRBV7-2 and TRBJ2-5; no D segment can be confidently identified. Input material: blood. The clonotype originates from a woman between 50 and 59 years old with Graves' hyperthyroidism. The CDR3: CASSLRTLEQETQYF. The sequenced DNA: TGTGCCAGCAGTCTTAGGACGTTAGAACAAGAGACCCAGTACTTC. The CDR3, completed at both ends by the reference TRBV7-2 and TRBJ2-5 genes, gives the full variable domain GAGVSQSPSNKVTEKGKDVELRCDPISGHTALYWYRQSLGQGLEFLIYFQGNSAPDKSGLPSDRFSAERTGGSVSTLTIQRTQQEDSAVYLCASSLRTLEQETQYFGPGTRLLVL.